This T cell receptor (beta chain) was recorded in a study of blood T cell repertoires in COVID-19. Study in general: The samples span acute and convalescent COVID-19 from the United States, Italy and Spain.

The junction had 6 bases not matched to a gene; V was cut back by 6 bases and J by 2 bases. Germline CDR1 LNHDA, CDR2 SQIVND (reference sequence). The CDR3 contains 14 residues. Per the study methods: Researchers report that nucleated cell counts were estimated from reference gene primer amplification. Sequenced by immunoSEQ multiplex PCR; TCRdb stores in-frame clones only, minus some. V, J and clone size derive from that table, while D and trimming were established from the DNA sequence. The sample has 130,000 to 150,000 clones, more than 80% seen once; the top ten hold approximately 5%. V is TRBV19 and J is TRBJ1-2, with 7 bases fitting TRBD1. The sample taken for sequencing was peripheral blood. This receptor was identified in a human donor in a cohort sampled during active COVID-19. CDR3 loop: CASSWDSQNYGYTF. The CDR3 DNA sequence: TGTGCCAGTAGCTGGGACAGCCAAAACTATGGCTACACCTTC.